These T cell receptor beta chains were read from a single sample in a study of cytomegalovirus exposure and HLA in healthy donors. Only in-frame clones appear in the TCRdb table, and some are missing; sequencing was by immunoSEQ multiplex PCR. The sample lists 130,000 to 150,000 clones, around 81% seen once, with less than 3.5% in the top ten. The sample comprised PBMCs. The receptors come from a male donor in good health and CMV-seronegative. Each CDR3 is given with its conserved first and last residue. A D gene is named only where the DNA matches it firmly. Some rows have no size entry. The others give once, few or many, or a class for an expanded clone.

cdr3_nt: TGTGCCAGTAGTATGGGACTAGCGGGCCCCAATACGCAGTATTTT
cdr3_aa: CASSMGLAGPNTQYF
clone_size: .
j_call: TRBJ2-3
d_call: TRBD2
v_call: TRBV19

cdr3_nt: TGTGCCAGCAGCTTAGAGGCGGGCTATGGCTACACCTTC
cdr3_aa: CASSLEAGYGYTF
clone_size: .
j_call: TRBJ1-2
d_call: .
v_call: TRBV7-2

cdr3_nt: TGTGCCAGCAGCCCTTACGGGACAGGGTGGACTGAAGCTTTCTTT
cdr3_aa: CASSPYGTGWTEAFF
clone_size: few
j_call: TRBJ1-1
d_call: TRBD1
v_call: TRBV5-4

cdr3_nt: TGTGCCACCAGGGACAGGGGGGAGACCCAGTACTTC
cdr3_aa: CATRDRGETQYF
clone_size: few
j_call: TRBJ2-5
d_call: TRBD1
v_call: TRBV10-3

cdr3_nt: TGTGCCAGCAGACTAGCGGGAGGGAGTTCAGATACGCAGTATTTT
cdr3_aa: CASRLAGGSSDTQYF
clone_size: few
j_call: TRBJ2-3
d_call: TRBD2
v_call: TRBV6-4

cdr3_nt: TGTCCCTTGGTCAGAGAGTCCGGGGTTAACTATGGCTACACCTTC
cdr3_aa: CPLVRESGVNYGYTF
clone_size: .
j_call: TRBJ1-2
d_call: .
v_call: TRBV30

cdr3_nt: TGTGCCAGCAGCTTAGCTGGGACTAGCGGGAGGGCCTACGAGCAGTACTTC
cdr3_aa: CASSLAGTSGRAYEQYF
clone_size: .
j_call: TRBJ2-7
d_call: TRBD2
v_call: TRBV7-2

cdr3_nt: TGCGCCAGCAGCTTCGGACTAGCGGGGAGCCAAGAGACCCAGTACTTC
cdr3_aa: CASSFGLAGSQETQYF
clone_size: .
j_call: TRBJ2-5
d_call: TRBD2
v_call: TRBV5-1

cdr3_nt: TGCAGCGTCGCCCACAGGGTTGCTAACTATGGCTACACCTTC
cdr3_aa: CSVAHRVANYGYTF
clone_size: .
j_call: TRBJ1-2
d_call: .
v_call: TRBV29-1

cdr3_nt: TGCGCCAGCATCGATGACAGGAATGCTAACTATGGCTACACCTTC
cdr3_aa: CASIDDRNANYGYTF
clone_size: .
j_call: TRBJ1-2
d_call: .
v_call: TRBV5-1

cdr3_nt: TGTGCCTGGAGTGTAGTCGGGGGTACGGATTGGGAGCAGTACTTC
cdr3_aa: CAWSVVGGTDWEQYF
clone_size: once
j_call: TRBJ2-7
d_call: .
v_call: TRBV30

cdr3_nt: TGTGCCAGCAGCGGGGACAGAGGTAATGAAAAACTGTTTTTT
cdr3_aa: CASSGDRGNEKLFF
clone_size: few
j_call: TRBJ1-4
d_call: TRBD1
v_call: TRBV27

cdr3_nt: TGTGCCAGCATCCAACGCACAGAAAGGTACGAGCAGTACTTC
cdr3_aa: CASIQRTERYEQYF
clone_size: once
j_call: TRBJ2-7
d_call: .
v_call: TRBV2

cdr3_nt: TGTGCCAGCAAAACCGGGACAGGGAGAAACACCATATATTTT
cdr3_aa: CASKTGTGRNTIYF
clone_size: .
j_call: TRBJ1-3
d_call: TRBD1
v_call: TRBV2

cdr3_nt: TGCGCCAGCAGCTGGGGCACCTCTGGAAACACCATATATTTT
cdr3_aa: CASSWGTSGNTIYF
clone_size: .
j_call: TRBJ1-3
d_call: .
v_call: TRBV5-1

cdr3_nt: TGTGCCAGCAGCTTAAGCAGGGGCTACGAGCAGTACTTC
cdr3_aa: CASSLSRGYEQYF
clone_size: .
j_call: TRBJ2-7
d_call: .
v_call: TRBV11-2

cdr3_nt: TGTGCCAGCACACCCTGGGCAGGGGATATGAACTATGGCTACACCTTC
cdr3_aa: CASTPWAGDMNYGYTF
clone_size: .
j_call: TRBJ1-2
d_call: .
v_call: TRBV19

cdr3_nt: TGTGCCAGCAGCAAAAGACAGGGATCCGGCACCGGGGAGACCCAGTACTTC
cdr3_aa: CASSKRQGSGTGETQYF
clone_size: .
j_call: TRBJ2-5
d_call: TRBD1
v_call: TRBV9

cdr3_nt: TGTGCCAGCTCACCTTCCGGTGAAAACTATGGCTACACCTTC
cdr3_aa: CASSPSGENYGYTF
clone_size: .
j_call: TRBJ1-2
d_call: .
v_call: TRBV18

cdr3_nt: TGTGCCAGCAGTTCCCCCCGGGACAGGGGAGGAGAGCAGTACTTC
cdr3_aa: CASSSPRDRGGEQYF
clone_size: .
j_call: TRBJ2-7
d_call: TRBD1
v_call: TRBV6-5

cdr3_nt: TGTGCCAGCAGCTGGACAGGGGGTAGGGATACGCAGTATTTT
cdr3_aa: CASSWTGGRDTQYF
clone_size: .
j_call: TRBJ2-3
d_call: TRBD1
v_call: TRBV7-2

cdr3_nt: TGTGCCAGCACCCGAGGGGGGGGGCAGGGAGCCCTCCACTTT
cdr3_aa: CASTRGGGQGALHF
clone_size: once
j_call: TRBJ1-6
d_call: .
v_call: TRBV7-2

cdr3_nt: TGCGCCAGCAGCCAAGAGGCAGGGTGGTCATACGAGCAGTACTTC
cdr3_aa: CASSQEAGWSYEQYF
clone_size: .
j_call: TRBJ2-7
d_call: .
v_call: TRBV4-3

cdr3_nt: TGCGCCCGCAGCTCATTGGCCGGGACAGCGAACACTGAAGCTTTCTTT
cdr3_aa: CARSSLAGTANTEAFF
clone_size: .
j_call: TRBJ1-1
d_call: TRBD1
v_call: TRBV5-1

cdr3_nt: TGCGCCAGCAGCCAAGATTTAACAGGGTCGGGCAATCAGCCCCAGCATTTT
cdr3_aa: CASSQDLTGSGNQPQHF
clone_size: .
j_call: TRBJ1-5
d_call: .
v_call: TRBV4-3

cdr3_nt: TGTGCCAGCAGCCCCCAGGGGTTGAGCTCCTACGAGCAGTACTTC
cdr3_aa: CASSPQGLSSYEQYF
clone_size: .
j_call: TRBJ2-7
d_call: .
v_call: TRBV7-9

cdr3_nt: TGTGCCTGGAGTGTAGGGACAGAGAATTCACCCCTCCACTTT
cdr3_aa: CAWSVGTENSPLHF
clone_size: .
j_call: TRBJ1-6
d_call: TRBD1
v_call: TRBV30

cdr3_nt: TGTGCCAGCAGCGCCCTCGGGACTAGCGGGGGGGCCTCCTCGGGCGAGCAGTACTTC
cdr3_aa: CASSALGTSGGASSGEQYF
clone_size: few
j_call: TRBJ2-7
d_call: TRBD2
v_call: TRBV9

cdr3_nt: TGCGCCAGCAGCTTGAGCGGAAGCTCTGGAAACACCATATATTTT
cdr3_aa: CASSLSGSSGNTIYF
clone_size: few
j_call: TRBJ1-3
d_call: .
v_call: TRBV5-1

cdr3_nt: TGTGCCAGCAGCACAGGAGTCACCTACGAGCAGTACTTC
cdr3_aa: CASSTGVTYEQYF
clone_size: once
j_call: TRBJ2-7
d_call: .
v_call: TRBV7-9

cdr3_nt: TGTGCCAGCAGCGCCCGATCTACGAACACTGAAGCTTTCTTT
cdr3_aa: CASSARSTNTEAFF
clone_size: .
j_call: TRBJ1-1
d_call: .
v_call: TRBV9

cdr3_nt: TGTGCCAGCAGCCCGGCTAGCGGACCCCAAGAGACCCAGTACTTC
cdr3_aa: CASSPASGPQETQYF
clone_size: .
j_call: TRBJ2-5
d_call: TRBD2
v_call: TRBV7-6

cdr3_nt: TGTGCCTTATTCTCGGGACTCGGTGAGCAGTTCTTC
cdr3_aa: CALFSGLGEQFF
clone_size: .
j_call: TRBJ2-1
d_call: .
v_call: TRBV30

cdr3_nt: TGTGCCAGCAGTCAGTCCCGGGACAGCTATGGCTACACCTTC
cdr3_aa: CASSQSRDSYGYTF
clone_size: .
j_call: TRBJ1-2
d_call: TRBD1
v_call: TRBV6-5

cdr3_nt: TGTGCCAGCAGTTACTCTAAGACAGGGCGGACCCTCCACTTT
cdr3_aa: CASSYSKTGRTLHF
clone_size: .
j_call: TRBJ1-6
d_call: TRBD1
v_call: TRBV6-5

cdr3_nt: TGTGCCAGCAGTCGGGACACAATATACGAGCAGTACTTC
cdr3_aa: CASSRDTIYEQYF
clone_size: .
j_call: TRBJ2-7
d_call: .
v_call: TRBV9

cdr3_nt: TGCGCCAGCAGCTTGCGGGAGGGACTTTCGGTAGAGACCCAGTACTTC
cdr3_aa: CASSLREGLSVETQYF
clone_size: .
j_call: TRBJ2-5
d_call: TRBD2
v_call: TRBV5-1

cdr3_nt: TGCGCCAGCAGCCAAGAAGGTCATCCAGGGGGCTTCACCGGGGAGCTGTTTTTT
cdr3_aa: CASSQEGHPGGFTGELFF
clone_size: .
j_call: TRBJ2-2
d_call: TRBD1
v_call: TRBV4-1

cdr3_nt: TGTGCCAGTAGTATTCAGGGGGCGGGGACCGGGGAGCTGTTTTTT
cdr3_aa: CASSIQGAGTGELFF
clone_size: .
j_call: TRBJ2-2
d_call: TRBD1
v_call: TRBV19

cdr3_nt: TGCGCCAGCAGCCGGCAAACAGATACGCAGTATTTT
cdr3_aa: CASSRQTDTQYF
clone_size: .
j_call: TRBJ2-3
d_call: .
v_call: TRBV4-3

cdr3_nt: TGTGCCAGCAGAAGAGGTGGGGAGCGCTACAATGAGCAGTTCTTC
cdr3_aa: CASRRGGERYNEQFF
clone_size: .
j_call: TRBJ2-1
d_call: .
v_call: TRBV6-5

cdr3_nt: TGTGCCAGCTCACCTAGCCTGGACAGTCCGGGAGAGACCCAGTACTTC
cdr3_aa: CASSPSLDSPGETQYF
clone_size: .
j_call: TRBJ2-5
d_call: .
v_call: TRBV18

cdr3_nt: TGTGCCAGCAGCTATGGGGGACAGGGGAGGGAGACCCAGTACTTC
cdr3_aa: CASSYGGQGRETQYF
clone_size: .
j_call: TRBJ2-5
d_call: TRBD1
v_call: TRBV7-2

cdr3_nt: TGCGCCAGCAGCCGTCTCCCGGGGGGGACCTACAATGAGCAGTTCTTC
cdr3_aa: CASSRLPGGTYNEQFF
clone_size: .
j_call: TRBJ2-1
d_call: TRBD2
v_call: TRBV5-1

cdr3_nt: TGTGCCAGCAGCCAAGATAGGGACATCGGCACTGAAGCTTTCTTT
cdr3_aa: CASSQDRDIGTEAFF
clone_size: .
j_call: TRBJ1-1
d_call: .
v_call: TRBV4-2

cdr3_nt: TGTGCCACTGCAAGTGCGGCCCTTAATGAAAAACTGTTTTTT
cdr3_aa: CATASAALNEKLFF
clone_size: .
j_call: TRBJ1-4
d_call: .
v_call: TRBV27

cdr3_nt: TGTGCCAGCAGCTTAGACAGGCAAACCGGGACCGGGGAGCTGTTTTTT
cdr3_aa: CASSLDRQTGTGELFF
clone_size: once
j_call: TRBJ2-2
d_call: .
v_call: TRBV13

cdr3_nt: TGCAGTGCTGCGGAGGTCTACGAGCAGTACTTC
cdr3_aa: CSAAEVYEQYF
clone_size: .
j_call: TRBJ2-7
d_call: .
v_call: TRBV20-1

cdr3_nt: TGTGCCAGTAGTATCGAGGACTATGGCTACACCTTC
cdr3_aa: CASSIEDYGYTF
clone_size: few
j_call: TRBJ1-2
d_call: .
v_call: TRBV19

cdr3_nt: TGTGCCAGCAGCTTAGCCCGGGACAGGGAAACTTTCTTT
cdr3_aa: CASSLARDRETFF
clone_size: .
j_call: TRBJ1-1
d_call: TRBD1
v_call: TRBV7-8

cdr3_nt: TGTGCCAGCAGCTCGACAATCGGGACAGGGACCTACGAGCAGTACTTC
cdr3_aa: CASSSTIGTGTYEQYF
clone_size: few
j_call: TRBJ2-7
d_call: TRBD1
v_call: TRBV7-9

cdr3_nt: TGTGCCAGCAGCCAAGTCGGCTCCGCTAGCGAGCAGTACTTC
cdr3_aa: CASSQVGSASEQYF
clone_size: .
j_call: TRBJ2-7
d_call: .
v_call: TRBV7-9

cdr3_nt: TGTGCCAGCAGTGTAGGGGTTGTGTCCGAGCAGTACTTC
cdr3_aa: CASSVGVVSEQYF
clone_size: .
j_call: TRBJ2-7
d_call: .
v_call: TRBV2

cdr3_nt: TGCGCCAGCAGCCAAGAAGTAGGGCTAGCGAGTCCCTTAGAGTGGAACATTCAGTACTTC
cdr3_aa: CASSQEVGLASPLEWNIQYF
clone_size: .
j_call: TRBJ2-4
d_call: .
v_call: TRBV4-1

cdr3_nt: TGTGCCAGCAGCTACCTCGACAGAGCCTACAATGAGCAGTTCTTC
cdr3_aa: CASSYLDRAYNEQFF
clone_size: once
j_call: TRBJ2-1
d_call: .
v_call: TRBV11-1

cdr3_nt: TGTGCCAGCTCACCGGGGCGAGAGGCTTTCTTT
cdr3_aa: CASSPGREAFF
clone_size: .
j_call: TRBJ1-1
d_call: .
v_call: TRBV18

cdr3_nt: TGCGCCAGCAGAAGACAACTAGCGGGCAAACCTTCCTACGAGCAGTACTTC
cdr3_aa: CASRRQLAGKPSYEQYF
clone_size: .
j_call: TRBJ2-7
d_call: TRBD2
v_call: TRBV5-1